The 17 T cell receptor beta chains in this list originate from one sample, sequenced in a study of T cells in Graves' hyperthyroidism and ophthalmopathy. Amplification yielded TCR beta CDR3 regions, with RNA transcripts as the source. Carried out on the TCR CDR3, a first-round RT-PCR used the HTBI primer set. TCRdb ran MiXCR on the multiplex PCR reads and lists one entry per CDR3 protein. The data show approximately 640,000 distinct CDR3 sequences, 17% seen once. The sample consisted of blood. Every receptor here comes from a man aged 50 or older with Graves' hyperthyroidism.

The chain combines TRBV18 with TRBJ2-3, with D unclear. The CDR3 has 12 amino acids. Per germline, CDR1 KGHSH and CDR2 LQKENI. Trimming took off 5 bases at V and 6 bases at J, with 9 bases between the two ends. This CDR3 is CASSITGDTQYF. CDR3 DNA sequence: TGTGCCAGCTCAATCACCGGGGATACGCAGTATTTT.

This clonotype was recorded many times. This chain connects TRBV7-2 to TRBJ2-5; possible D gene TRBD2, 6 bases. Trimming stripped 1 base from V and 5 bases from J, with 14 bases between. The CDR3 has 15 residues. Germline CDR1 SGHTA, CDR2 FQGNSA. The CDR3 is CASSLDGGSWETQYF. Here the CDR3 DNA reads TGTGCCAGCAGCTTAGATGGGGGGTCATGGGAGACCCAGTACTTC.

This clonotype was picked up many times. V gene TRBV11-2 combines with J gene TRBJ2-7; weak D call: TRBD2 (5 bases). The CDR3 totals 16 residues. The V end lost 0 bases, the J end lost 4 bases, and 16 bases lay between the germline ends. Germline V gene sequence: CDR1 SGHAT, CDR2 FQNNGV. CDR3 DNA: TGTGCCAGCAGCTTAGATCTGGTTAGCGAAACATACGAGCAGTACTTC. It is translated as CASSLDLVSETYEQYF.

This chain connects TRBV5-5 to TRBJ1-3; maybe TRBD1 (6 bases). The germline V gene has CDR1 SGHKS and CDR2 YYEKEE (reference sequence). CDR3 size: 17 residues. Trimming took off 3 bases at V and 3 bases at J, with 19 bases between the two ends. CDR3: CASSSSGGGRSGNTIYF. CDR3 sequence (DNA): TGTGCCAGCAGCTCATCGGGCGGGGGCAGGAGTGGAAACACCATATATTTT.

This clonotype appeared once. The V gene is TRBV9, the J gene TRBJ2-2; maybe TRBD2 (5 bases). The length of the CDR3 is 18 residues. Germline CDR1 SGDLS, CDR2 YYNGEE. V was shortened by 0 bases and J by 3 bases, with 18 bases between the two germline ends. In DNA, the CDR3 is TGTGCCAGCAGCGTAGACCTCAGCGGCAAAAGGGACACCGGGGAGCTGTTTTTT. It is translated as CASSVDLSGKRDTGELFF. The variable domain in full, completed from reference TRBV9 and TRBJ2-2, reads DSGVTQTPKHLITATGQRVTLRCSPRSGDLSVYWYQQSLDQGLQFLIQYYNGEERAKGNILERFSAQQFPDLHSELNLSSLELGDSALYFCASSVDLSGKRDTGELFFGEGSRLTVL.

The genes are TRBV19 and TRBJ1-5, with 7 bases lining up with TRBD1. The V and J ends lost 5 bases and 3 bases, in that order; junction bases with no gene match: 4. The CDR3 runs 14 residues. Germline V gives CDR1 LNHDA, CDR2 SQIVND (reference sequence). The CDR3 reads CASSGTAHNQPQHF. The DNA for the CDR3 is TGTGCCAGTAGTGGGACAGCTCACAATCAGCCCCAGCATTTT.

This clonotype was recorded many times. The V and J genes are TRBV12-3 or TRBV12-4 and TRBJ1-5; D uncertain. Trimming removed 3 bases at V and 4 bases at J, with 10 bases between. The CDR3 length is 14 residues. CDR3 loop: CASSLVLNNQPQHF. As DNA, the CDR3 is TGTGCCAGCAGTTTGGTCCTGAATAATCAGCCCCAGCATTTT.

This clonotype appeared a few times. The chain employs TRBV28 and TRBJ1-5; a possible D gene is TRBD1 (5 bases). The germline V and J ends were trimmed by 2 bases and 2 bases, with 10 bases remaining between them. The CDR3 extends over 15 amino acids. CDR1 and CDR2 (germline): MDHEN, SYDVKM. This chain's CDR3 is CASSLEGVRNQPQHF. In DNA, the CDR3 is TGTGCCAGCAGTTTAGAAGGGGTGCGCAATCAGCCCCAGCATTTT.

This clonotype was detected only a few times. This could be a read error, since a much larger clone is one nucleotide away. The chain recombines TRBV12-5 with TRBJ1-1; maybe TRBD1 (5 bases). The length of the CDR3 is 16 residues. Germline lookup yields CDR1 LGHNT and CDR2 FRNRAP. V lost 3 bases to trimming and J lost 3 bases, with 17 bases between them. CDR3 nucleotide sequence: TGTGCTAGTGGTTTTAGAGTGCAGGGAAAGGACACTGAAGCTTTCTTT. This encodes CASGFRVQGKDTEAFF. The full variable domain, completed using reference TRBV12-5 and TRBJ1-1, is DARVTQTPRHKVTEMGQEVTMRCQPILGHNTVFWYRQTMMQGLELLAYFRNRAPLDDSGMPKDRFSAEMPDATLATLKIQPSEPRDSAVYFCASGFRVQGKDTEAFFGQGTRLTVV.

This clonotype has ten or more counts. The rearrangement links TRBV6-1 to TRBJ2-3; 11 bases map to TRBD2. The CDR3 length is 15 residues. CDR1 and CDR2 from the germline V gene are MNHNS and SASEGT. V was clipped by 9 bases and J by 0 bases; unmatched bases: 5. The CDR3 DNA reads as TGTGCCAGTCCGACTAGCGGGATAAGCACAGATACGCAGTATTTT. It is translated as CASPTSGISTDTQYF.

The table lists this clonotype with many counts. The J gene is TRBJ1-4, the V gene TRBV9, with D perhaps matching TRBD1 (5 bases). The V end was cut by 2 bases, the J end by 4 bases, with 12 bases between. The CDR3 spans 15 residues. CDR1 SGDLS and CDR2 YYNGEE come from the germline V gene. CDR3 protein: CASSVGRGLNEKLFF. The CDR3 bases are TGTGCCAGCAGCGTGGGGAGGGGCCTTAATGAAAAACTGTTTTTT. The variable domain in full, with the rest retrieved from reference TRBV9 and TRBJ1-4, is DSGVTQTPKHLITATGQRVTLRCSPRSGDLSVYWYQQSLDQGLQFLIQYYNGEERAKGNILERFSAQQFPDLHSELNLSSLELGDSALYFCASSVGRGLNEKLFFGSGTQLSVL.

The CDR3 DNA sequence: TGTGCCAGCACCCCCACGGCGTATGGCTACACCTTC. Protein: CASTPTAYGYTF. The rearrangement uses TRBV28 and TRBJ1-2; no clear D gene. From germline, CDR1 is MDHEN and CDR2 SYDVKM. Trimming left V 7 bases short and J 5 bases short, with 11 bases between. The CDR3 sequence is 12 residues long.

This clonotype was observed many times. The chain has TRBV24-1 and TRBJ2-5, with TRBD2 matching over 9 bases. Germline assignment: CDR1 KGHDR and CDR2 SFDVKD. This CDR3 spans 15 amino acids. V shed 3 bases and J 4 bases; nucleotides not matched to a gene: 5. CDR3 loop: CATSDLLAGGETQYF. In DNA, the CDR3 is TGTGCCACCAGTGATCTACTAGCGGGTGGAGAGACCCAGTACTTC.

This rearrangement joins TRBV15 to TRBJ1-6; D possibly corresponds to TRBD1 (6 bases). Germline CDR1 and CDR2: LNHNV and YYDKDF (reference sequence). Trimming shortened V by 2 bases and J by 6 bases, and 14 bases separated the two germline ends. The CDR3 runs to 16 residues. The DNA of the CDR3 is TGTGCCACCAGCAGAACTACGGGGGCCCGTAATTCACCCCTCCACTTT. This gives the protein CATSRTTGARNSPLHF.

The table lists this clonotype with many counts. The chain is built from TRBV28 and TRBJ2-1, with TRBD2 as a possible D gene (6 bases). The germline V gene encodes CDR1 MDHEN and CDR2 SYDVKM. CDR3 length equals 15 residues. Trimming left V 2 bases short and J 4 bases short, with 12 bases between. CDR3 DNA: TGTGCCAGCAGTTTAGTCGGGGGAAGGTACAATGAGCAGTTCTTC. It encodes CASSLVGGRYNEQFF.

This clonotype was picked up a small number of times. The chain employs TRBV30 and TRBJ1-4, with D uncertain. The CDR3 is made up of 11 amino acids. Germline CDR1 GTSNPN, CDR2 SVGIG (reference sequence). Trimming removed 4 bases from V and 2 bases from J, with 2 bases in between. The CDR3 spells CAWNTNEKLFF. CDR3 DNA: TGTGCCTGGAACACTAATGAAAAACTGTTTTTT.

This clonotype was observed a few times. V is TRBV10-3 and J is TRBJ1-1; possibly TRBD1 for D (5 bases). V lost 6 bases to trimming and J lost 1 base, with 6 bases between them. CDR1 is ENHRY, CDR2 SYGVKD, per germline. CDR3 length: 12 residues. The CDR3 coding sequence is TGTGCCATCAGACAGGCGAACACTGAAGCTTTCTTT. Translating it yields CAIRQANTEAFF.